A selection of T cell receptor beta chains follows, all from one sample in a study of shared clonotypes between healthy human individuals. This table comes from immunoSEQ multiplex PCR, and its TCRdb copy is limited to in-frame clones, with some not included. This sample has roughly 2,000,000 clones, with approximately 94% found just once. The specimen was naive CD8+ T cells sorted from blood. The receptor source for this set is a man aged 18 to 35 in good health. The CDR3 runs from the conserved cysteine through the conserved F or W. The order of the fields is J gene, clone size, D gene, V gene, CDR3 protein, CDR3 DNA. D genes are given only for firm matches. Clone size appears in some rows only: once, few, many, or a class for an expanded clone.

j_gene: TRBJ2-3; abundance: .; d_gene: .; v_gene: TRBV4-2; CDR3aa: CASSQGEGATDTQYF; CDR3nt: TGTGCCAGCAGCCAAGGGGAGGGGGCGACAGATACGCAGTATTTT
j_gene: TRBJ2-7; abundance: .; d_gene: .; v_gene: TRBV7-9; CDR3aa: CASSPQGGEQYF; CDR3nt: TGTGCCAGCAGCCCACAGGGTGGCGAGCAGTACTTC
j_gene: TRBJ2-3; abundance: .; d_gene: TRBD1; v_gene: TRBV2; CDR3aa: CASAAGQGITDTQYF; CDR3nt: TGTGCCAGCGCCGCGGGACAGGGTATTACAGATACGCAGTATTTT
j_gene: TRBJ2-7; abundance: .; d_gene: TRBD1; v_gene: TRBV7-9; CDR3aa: CASSPRGPLDEQYF; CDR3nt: TGTGCCAGCAGCCCCAGGGGGCCTCTGGACGAGCAGTACTTC
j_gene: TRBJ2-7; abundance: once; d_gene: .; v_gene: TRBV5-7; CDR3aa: CASSLAQRTGSNSYEQYF; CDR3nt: TGTGCCAGCAGCTTGGCCCAACGGACTGGGTCCAATAGCTACGAGCAGTACTTC
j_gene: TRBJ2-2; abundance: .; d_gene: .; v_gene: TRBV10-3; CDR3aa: CAIGRNTGELFF; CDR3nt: TGTGCCATCGGGCGGAACACCGGGGAGCTGTTTTTT
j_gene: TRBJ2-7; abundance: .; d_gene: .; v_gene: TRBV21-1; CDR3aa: CASSVRENRDQGYEQYF; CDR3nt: TGTGCCAGCAGCGTTCGGGAGAACCGGGATCAAGGCTACGAGCAGTACTTC
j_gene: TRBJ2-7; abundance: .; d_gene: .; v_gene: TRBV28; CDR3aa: CASSRQGGLYEQYF; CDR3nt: TGTGCCAGCAGCAGACAGGGAGGTCTCTACGAGCAGTACTTC
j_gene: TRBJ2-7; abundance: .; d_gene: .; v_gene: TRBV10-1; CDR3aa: CASSDSAEAQGEAYEQYF; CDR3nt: TGCGCCAGCAGTGATTCGGCCGAAGCACAGGGTGAGGCCTACGAGCAGTACTTC
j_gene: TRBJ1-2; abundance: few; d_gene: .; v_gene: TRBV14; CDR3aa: CASSRDQGSGYGYTF; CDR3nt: TGTGCCAGCAGCCGAGATCAGGGCTCAGGCTATGGCTACACCTTC
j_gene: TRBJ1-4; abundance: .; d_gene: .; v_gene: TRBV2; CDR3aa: CASSVFVGADEKLFF; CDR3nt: TGTGCCAGCAGTGTGTTTGTGGGGGCGGACGAAAAACTGTTTTTT
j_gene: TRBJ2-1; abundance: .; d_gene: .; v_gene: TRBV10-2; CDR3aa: CASSESTYNSRNEQFF; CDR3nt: TGCGCCAGCAGTGAGTCGACGTACAACTCGAGGAATGAGCAGTTCTTC
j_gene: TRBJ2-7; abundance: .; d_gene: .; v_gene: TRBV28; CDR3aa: CASSPPGGAYEQYF; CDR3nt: TGTGCCAGCAGCCCCCCTGGCGGGGCCTACGAGCAGTACTTC
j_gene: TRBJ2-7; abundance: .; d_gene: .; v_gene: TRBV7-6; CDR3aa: CASSLARGESISYEQYF; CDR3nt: TGTGCCAGCAGCTTAGCGCGGGGAGAATCAATCTCCTACGAGCAGTACTTC
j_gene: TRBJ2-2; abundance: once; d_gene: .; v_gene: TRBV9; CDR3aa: CASSAVMTGELFF; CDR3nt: TGTGCCAGCAGCGCCGTCATGACCGGGGAGCTGTTTTTT
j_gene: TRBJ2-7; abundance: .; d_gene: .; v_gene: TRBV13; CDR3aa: CASSPGSSYEQYF; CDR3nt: TGTGCCAGCAGCCCGGGCAGCTCCTACGAGCAGTACTTC
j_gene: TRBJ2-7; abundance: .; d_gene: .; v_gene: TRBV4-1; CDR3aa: CASSQDQWAGTYEQYF; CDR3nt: TGCGCCAGCAGCCAAGATCAGTGGGCAGGGACATACGAGCAGTACTTC
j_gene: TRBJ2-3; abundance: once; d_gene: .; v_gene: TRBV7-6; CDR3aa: CASSLAATSTDTQYF; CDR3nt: TGTGCCAGCAGCTTAGCGGCGACTAGCACAGATACGCAGTATTTT
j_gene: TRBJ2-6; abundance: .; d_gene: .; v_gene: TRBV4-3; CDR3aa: CASSQDKRDGGLTGANVLTF; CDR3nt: TGCGCCAGCAGCCAAGATAAGAGGGACGGGGGCCTCACTGGGGCCAACGTCCTGACTTTC
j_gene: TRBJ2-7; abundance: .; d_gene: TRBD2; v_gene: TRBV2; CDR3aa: CASSRLAGNEQYF; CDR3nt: TGTGCCAGCAGTCGACTAGCGGGTAACGAGCAGTACTTC
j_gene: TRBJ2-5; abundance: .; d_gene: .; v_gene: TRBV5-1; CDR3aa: CASSLEGRIQETQYF; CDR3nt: TGCGCCAGCAGCCTGGAAGGACGGATCCAAGAGACCCAGTACTTC
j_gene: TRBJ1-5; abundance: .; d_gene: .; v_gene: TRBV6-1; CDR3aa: CASSEGMDGNQPQHF; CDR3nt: TGTGCCAGCAGTGAGGGGATGGATGGCAATCAGCCCCAGCATTTT
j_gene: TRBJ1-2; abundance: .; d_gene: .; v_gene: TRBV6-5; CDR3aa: CASSDSGTAALGYTF; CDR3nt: TGTGCCAGCAGTGACTCCGGGACGGCAGCGCTTGGCTACACCTTC
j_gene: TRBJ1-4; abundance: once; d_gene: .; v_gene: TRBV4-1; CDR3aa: CASSQEFPGAGGEKLFF; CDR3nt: TGCGCCAGCAGCCAAGAATTCCCCGGGGCCGGGGGTGAAAAACTGTTTTTT
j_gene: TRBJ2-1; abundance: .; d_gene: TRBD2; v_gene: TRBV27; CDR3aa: CASSLFGLAGGAEQFF; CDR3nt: TGTGCCAGCAGTTTATTCGGACTAGCGGGGGGGGCCGAGCAGTTCTTC
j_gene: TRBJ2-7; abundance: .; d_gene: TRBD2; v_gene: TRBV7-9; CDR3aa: CASSLSSGVSYEQYF; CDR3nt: TGTGCCAGCAGCTTATCTAGCGGGGTCTCCTACGAGCAGTACTTC
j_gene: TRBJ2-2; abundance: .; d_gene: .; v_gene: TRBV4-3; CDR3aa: CASSQVDVGELFF; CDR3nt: TGCGCCAGCAGCCAAGTTGATGTCGGGGAGCTGTTTTTT
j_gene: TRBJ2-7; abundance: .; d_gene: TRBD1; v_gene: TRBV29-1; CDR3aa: CSALPGDRYSYEQYF; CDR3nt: TGCAGCGCCCTACCCGGGGACAGGTACTCCTACGAGCAGTACTTC
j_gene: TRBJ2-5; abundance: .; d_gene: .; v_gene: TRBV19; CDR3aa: CASSIGPGQETQYF; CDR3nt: TGTGCCAGTAGTATAGGACCGGGCCAAGAGACCCAGTACTTC
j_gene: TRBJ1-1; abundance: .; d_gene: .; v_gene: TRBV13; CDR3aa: CASSSNRAVYTEAFF; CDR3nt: TGTGCCAGCAGCTCCAACAGGGCTGTATACACTGAAGCTTTCTTT
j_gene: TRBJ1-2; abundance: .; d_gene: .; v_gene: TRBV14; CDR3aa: CASSQGRLNYGYTF; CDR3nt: TGTGCCAGCAGCCAAGGTCGGCTTAACTATGGCTACACCTTC
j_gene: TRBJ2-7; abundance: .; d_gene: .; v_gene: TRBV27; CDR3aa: CASSITGTFLYEQYF; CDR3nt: TGTGCCAGCAGTATAACGGGGACATTCCTCTACGAGCAGTACTTC
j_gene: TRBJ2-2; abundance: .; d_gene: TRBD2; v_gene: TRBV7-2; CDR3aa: CASSLARRREVLGELFF; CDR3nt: TGTGCCAGCAGCTTAGCGCGGCGGCGGGAGGTCCTCGGGGAGCTGTTTTTT
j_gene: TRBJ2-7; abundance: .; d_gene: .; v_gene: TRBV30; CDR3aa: CAWSSGTYEQYF; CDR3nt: TGTGCCTGGAGTTCAGGGACCTACGAGCAGTACTTC
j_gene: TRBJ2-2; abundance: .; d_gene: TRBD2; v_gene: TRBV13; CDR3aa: CASSLGVAGEAGELFF; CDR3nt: TGTGCCAGCAGCCTGGGAGTAGCGGGAGAGGCCGGGGAGCTGTTTTTT
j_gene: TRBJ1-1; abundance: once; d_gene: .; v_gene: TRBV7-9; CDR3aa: CASSFEGTRHLAAFF; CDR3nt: TGTGCCAGCAGCTTCGAAGGGACAAGACACTTGGCGGCTTTCTTT
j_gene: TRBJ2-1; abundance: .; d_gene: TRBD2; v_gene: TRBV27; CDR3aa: CASSPLAGGYNEQFF; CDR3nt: TGTGCCAGCAGCCCGCTAGCGGGGGGTTACAATGAGCAGTTCTTC
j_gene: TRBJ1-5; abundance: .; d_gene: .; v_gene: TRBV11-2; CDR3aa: CASSPRRGGPFLDQPQHF; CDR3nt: TGTGCCAGCAGCCCACGGCGAGGCGGGCCCTTCCTCGATCAGCCCCAGCATTTT
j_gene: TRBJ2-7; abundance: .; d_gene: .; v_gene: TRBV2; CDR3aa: CASTEGVGSYEQYF; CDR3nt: TGTGCCAGCACCGAAGGGGTTGGATCCTACGAGCAGTACTTC
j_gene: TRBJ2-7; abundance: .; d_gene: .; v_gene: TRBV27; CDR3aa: CASKLTNVGEQYF; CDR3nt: TGTGCCAGCAAACTTACTAACGTGGGGGAGCAGTACTTC
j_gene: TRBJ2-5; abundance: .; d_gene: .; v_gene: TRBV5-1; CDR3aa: CASSLNGIETQYF; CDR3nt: TGCGCCAGCAGCTTGAACGGAATAGAGACCCAGTACTTC
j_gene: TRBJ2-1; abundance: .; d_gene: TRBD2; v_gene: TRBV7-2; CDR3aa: CASSLAGTSVNNEQFF; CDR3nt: TGTGCCAGCAGCTTGGCCGGGACTAGCGTAAACAATGAGCAGTTCTTC
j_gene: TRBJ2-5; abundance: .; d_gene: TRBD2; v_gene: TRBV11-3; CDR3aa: CASSASLAGVQETQYF; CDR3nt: TGTGCCAGCAGCGCCTCACTAGCGGGGGTCCAAGAGACCCAGTACTTC
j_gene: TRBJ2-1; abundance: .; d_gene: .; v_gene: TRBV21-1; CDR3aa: CASSNIPGLAGETAPARNEQFF; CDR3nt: TGTGCCAGCAGCAACATCCCCGGACTAGCGGGAGAAACAGCCCCGGCACGCAATGAGCAGTTCTTC
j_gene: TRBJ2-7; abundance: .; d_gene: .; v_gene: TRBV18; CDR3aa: CASSRLQAEQYF; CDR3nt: TGTGCCAGCTCACGGCTGCAGGCCGAGCAGTACTTC